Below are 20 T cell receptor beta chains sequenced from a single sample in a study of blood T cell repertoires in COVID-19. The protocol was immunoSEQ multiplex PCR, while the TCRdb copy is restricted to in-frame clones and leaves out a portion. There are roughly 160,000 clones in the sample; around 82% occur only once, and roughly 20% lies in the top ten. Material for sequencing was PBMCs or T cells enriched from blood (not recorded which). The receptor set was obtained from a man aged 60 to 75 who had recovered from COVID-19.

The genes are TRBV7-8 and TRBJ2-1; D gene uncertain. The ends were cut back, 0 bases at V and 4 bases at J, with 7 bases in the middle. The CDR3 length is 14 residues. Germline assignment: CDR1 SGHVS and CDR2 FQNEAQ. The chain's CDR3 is CASSLAARYNEQFF. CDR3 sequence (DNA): TGTGCCAGCAGCTTAGCTGCCAGATACAATGAGCAGTTCTTC.

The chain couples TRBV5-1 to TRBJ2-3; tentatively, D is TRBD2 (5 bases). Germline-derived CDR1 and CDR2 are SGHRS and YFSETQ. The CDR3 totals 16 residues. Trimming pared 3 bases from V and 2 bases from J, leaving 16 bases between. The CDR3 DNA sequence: TGCGCCAGCAGCTCGCTCTCTAGCATCGACACAGATACGCAGTATTTT. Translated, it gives CASSSLSSIDTDTQYF.

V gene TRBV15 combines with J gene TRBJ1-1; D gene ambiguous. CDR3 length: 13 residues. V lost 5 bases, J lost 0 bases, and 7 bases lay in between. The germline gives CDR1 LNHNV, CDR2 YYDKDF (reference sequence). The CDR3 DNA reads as TGTGCCACCAGCGTGGGCTTGAACACTGAAGCTTTCTTT. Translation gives CATSVGLNTEAFF.

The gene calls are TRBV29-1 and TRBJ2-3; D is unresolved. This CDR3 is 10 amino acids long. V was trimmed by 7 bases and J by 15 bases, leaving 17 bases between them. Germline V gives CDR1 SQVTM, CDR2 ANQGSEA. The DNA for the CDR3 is TGCAGCGCTGACGATCTCCCAGGTTATTTT. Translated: CSADDLPGYF.

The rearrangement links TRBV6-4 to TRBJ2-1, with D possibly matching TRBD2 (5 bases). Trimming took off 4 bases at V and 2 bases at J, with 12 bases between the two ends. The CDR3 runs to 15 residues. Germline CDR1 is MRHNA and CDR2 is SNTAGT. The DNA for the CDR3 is TGTGCCAGCAGTGTATCAGCGGATCCCTACAATGAGCAGTTCTTC. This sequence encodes CASSVSADPYNEQFF.

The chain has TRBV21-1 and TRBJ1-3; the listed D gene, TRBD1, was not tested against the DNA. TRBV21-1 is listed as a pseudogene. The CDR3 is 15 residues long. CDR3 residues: CASSKQGADGNTIYF. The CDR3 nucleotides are TGTGCCAGCAGCAAACAGGGGGCGGACGGAAACACCATATATTTT.

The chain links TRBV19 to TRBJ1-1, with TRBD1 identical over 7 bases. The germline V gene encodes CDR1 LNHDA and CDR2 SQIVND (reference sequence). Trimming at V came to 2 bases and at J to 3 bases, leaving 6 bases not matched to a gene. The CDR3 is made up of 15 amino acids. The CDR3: CASSITGVKDTEAFF. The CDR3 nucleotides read TGTGCCAGTAGTATAACAGGGGTGAAGGACACTGAAGCTTTCTTT.

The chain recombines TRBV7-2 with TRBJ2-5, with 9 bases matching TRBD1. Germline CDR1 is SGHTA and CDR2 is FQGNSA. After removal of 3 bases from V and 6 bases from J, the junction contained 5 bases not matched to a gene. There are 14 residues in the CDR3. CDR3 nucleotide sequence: TGTGCCAGCAGCTTTAAGACAGGGGGTCAGACCCAGTACTTC. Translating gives CASSFKTGGQTQYF.

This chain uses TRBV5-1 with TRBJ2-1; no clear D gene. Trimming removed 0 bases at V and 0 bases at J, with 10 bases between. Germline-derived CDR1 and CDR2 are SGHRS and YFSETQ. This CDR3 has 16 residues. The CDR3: CASSLGASNSYNEQFF. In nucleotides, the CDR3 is TGCGCCAGCAGCTTGGGAGCGTCCAACTCCTACAATGAGCAGTTCTTC.

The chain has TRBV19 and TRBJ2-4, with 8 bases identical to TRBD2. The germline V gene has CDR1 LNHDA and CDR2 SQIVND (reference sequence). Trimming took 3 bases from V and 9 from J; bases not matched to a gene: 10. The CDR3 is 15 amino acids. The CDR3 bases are TGTGCCAGTAGTATCGAGGGACTAGAGTTGGGCATTCAGTACTTC. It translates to CASSIEGLELGIQYF.

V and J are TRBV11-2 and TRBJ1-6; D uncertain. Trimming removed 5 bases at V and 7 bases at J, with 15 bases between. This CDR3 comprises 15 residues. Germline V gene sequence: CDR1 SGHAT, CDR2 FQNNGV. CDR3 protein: CASSPSGLANSPLHF. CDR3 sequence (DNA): TGTGCCAGCAGCCCTAGTGGCTTAGCGAATTCACCCCTCCACTTT. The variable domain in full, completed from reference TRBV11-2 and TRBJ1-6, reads EAGVAQSPRYKIIEKRQSVAFWCNPISGHATLYWYQQILGQGPKLLIQFQNNGVVDDSQLPKDRFSAERLKGVDSTLKIQPAKLEDSAVYLCASSPSGLANSPLHFGNGTRLTVT.

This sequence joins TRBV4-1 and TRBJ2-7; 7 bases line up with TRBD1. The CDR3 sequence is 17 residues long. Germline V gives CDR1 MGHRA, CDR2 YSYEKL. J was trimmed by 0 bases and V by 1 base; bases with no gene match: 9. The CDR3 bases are TGCGCCAGCAGCCAAGTAGGGGGCCAGCAGGGCTCCTACGAGCAGTACTTC. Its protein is CASSQVGGQQGSYEQYF.

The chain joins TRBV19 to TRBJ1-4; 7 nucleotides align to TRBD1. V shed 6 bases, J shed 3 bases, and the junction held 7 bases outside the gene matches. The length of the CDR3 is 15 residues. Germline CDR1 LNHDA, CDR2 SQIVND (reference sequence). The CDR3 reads CASRSTGEPNEKLFF. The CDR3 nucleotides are TGTGCCAGTAGATCTACAGGGGAACCTAATGAAAAACTGTTTTTT.

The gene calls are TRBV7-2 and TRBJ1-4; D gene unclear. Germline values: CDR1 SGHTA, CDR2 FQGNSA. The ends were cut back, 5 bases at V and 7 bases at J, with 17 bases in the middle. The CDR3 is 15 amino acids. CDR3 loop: CASSLQPQYLEKLFF. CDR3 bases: TGTGCCAGCAGCCTCCAACCACAGTATCTTGAAAAACTGTTTTTT.

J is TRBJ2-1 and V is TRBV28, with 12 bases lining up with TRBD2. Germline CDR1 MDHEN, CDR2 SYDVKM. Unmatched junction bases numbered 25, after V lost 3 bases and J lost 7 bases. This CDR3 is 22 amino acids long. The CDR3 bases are TGTGCCAGCAGTTTCCCCAACCGGCGTCTACCTGAGACTAGCGGGAGTGGGAATGAGCAGTTCTTC. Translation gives CASSFPNRRLPETSGSGNEQFF.

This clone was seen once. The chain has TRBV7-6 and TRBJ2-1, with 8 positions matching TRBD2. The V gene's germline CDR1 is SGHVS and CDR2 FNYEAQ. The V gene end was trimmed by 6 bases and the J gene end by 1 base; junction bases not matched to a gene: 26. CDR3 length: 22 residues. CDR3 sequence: CASRGTKREPGTAQKSYNEQFF. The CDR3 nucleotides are TGTGCCAGCAGGGGGACTAAGCGGGAGCCCGGGACTGCCCAAAAATCCTACAATGAGCAGTTCTTC. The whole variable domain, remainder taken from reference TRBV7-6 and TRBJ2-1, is GAGVSQSPRYKVTKRGQDVALRCDPISGHVSLYWYRQALGQGPEFLTYFNYEAQQDKSGLPNDRFSAERPEGSISTLTIQRTEQRDSAMYRCASRGTKREPGTAQKSYNEQFFGPGTRLTVL.

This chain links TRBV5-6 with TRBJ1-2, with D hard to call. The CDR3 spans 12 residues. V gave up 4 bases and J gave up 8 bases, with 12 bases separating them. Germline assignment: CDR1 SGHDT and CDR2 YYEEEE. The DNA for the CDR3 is TGTGCCAGCAGCCCATCGACATACGGCTACACCTTC. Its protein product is CASSPSTYGYTF. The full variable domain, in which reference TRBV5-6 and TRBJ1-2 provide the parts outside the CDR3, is DAGVTQSPTHLIKTRGQQVTLRCSPKSGHDTVSWYQQALGQGPQFIFQYYEEEERQRGNFPDRFSGHQFPNYSSELNVNALLLGDSALYLCASSPSTYGYTFGSGTRLTVV.

CDR3 in amino acids: CASSPGTGDAARPQHF. For the CDR3, the DNA is TGTGCCAGCTCACCTGGCACAGGGGATGCTGCTCGGCCCCAGCATTTT. The chain joins TRBV18 to TRBJ1-5; 7 positions agree with TRBD1. Germline V gene lookup returns CDR1 KGHSH and CDR2 LQKENI. This CDR3 comprises 16 residues. Losses at the gene ends were 3 bases for V and 9 bases for J; bases not matched to a gene: 14.

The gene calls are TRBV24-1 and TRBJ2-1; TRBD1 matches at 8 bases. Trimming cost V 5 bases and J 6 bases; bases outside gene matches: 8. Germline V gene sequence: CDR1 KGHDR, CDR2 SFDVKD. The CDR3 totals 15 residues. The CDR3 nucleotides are TGTGCCACCAGTGGCGGACAGGGAGTCGTCAATGAGCAGTTCTTC. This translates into CATSGGQGVVNEQFF.

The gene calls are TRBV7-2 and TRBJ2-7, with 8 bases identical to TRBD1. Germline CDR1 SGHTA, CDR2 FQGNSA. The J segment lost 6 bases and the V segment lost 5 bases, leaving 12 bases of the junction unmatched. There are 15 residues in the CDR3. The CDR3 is CASSHGQGIGSEQYF. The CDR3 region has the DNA TGTGCCAGCAGCCACGGACAGGGAATAGGCTCCGAGCAGTACTTC.